Included here is one T cell receptor beta chain sequence, with context. Its antigen remains unidentified. The V end lost 6 bases, the J end lost 3 bases, and 15 bases lay between the germline ends. This CDR3 contains 13 residues. Germline V gene data show CDR1 as SQVTM and CDR2 as ANQGSEA. These data come from a study of cytomegalovirus exposure and HLA in healthy donors. Study results and caveats: The authors assumed roughly uniform sequencing depth across donors for presence/absence analyses. TCR beta chains associated with HLA were, in a later analysis, more clonally expanded than equally common others. With later analysis, a missense DCLRE1C variant became linked to TCR beta V- and J-gene trimming.

The PCR made use of 60 Vbeta and 13 Jbeta primers. Some clones are missing from TCRdb's copy, which holds only in-frame ones; the method was immunoSEQ multiplex PCR. Of 65,000 to 80,000 clones in the sample, over 70% are singletons; the top ten hold roughly 9%. The chain is built from TRBV29-1 and TRBJ2-7, with D tentatively TRBD1 (6 bases). The specimen sequenced was PBMCs. This sequence originates from a man aged 35-49 years in good health and CMV-seropositive. This chain's CDR3 is CSVIGAGDYEQYF. In DNA, the CDR3 is TGCAGCGTCATAGGGGCAGGGGACTACGAGCAGTACTTC.